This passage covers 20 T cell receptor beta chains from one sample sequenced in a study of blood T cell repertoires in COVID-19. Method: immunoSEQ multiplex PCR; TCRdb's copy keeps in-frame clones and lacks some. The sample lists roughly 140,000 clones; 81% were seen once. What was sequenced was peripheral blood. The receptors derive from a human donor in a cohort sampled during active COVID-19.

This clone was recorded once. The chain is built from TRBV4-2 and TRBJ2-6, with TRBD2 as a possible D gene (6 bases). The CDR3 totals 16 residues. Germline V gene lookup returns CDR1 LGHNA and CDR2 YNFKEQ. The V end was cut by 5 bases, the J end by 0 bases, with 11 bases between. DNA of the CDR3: TGTGCCAGCAGCGACCACGGGAGCTCTGGGGCCAACGTCCTGACTTTC. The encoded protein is CASSDHGSSGANVLTF.

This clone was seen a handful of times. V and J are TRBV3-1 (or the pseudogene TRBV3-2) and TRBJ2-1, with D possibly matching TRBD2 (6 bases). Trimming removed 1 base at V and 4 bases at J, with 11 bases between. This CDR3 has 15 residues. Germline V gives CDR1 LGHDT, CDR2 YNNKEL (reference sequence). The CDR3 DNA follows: TGTGCCAGCAGCCAAGCTTTGGGGGGTTACAATGAGCAGTTCTTC. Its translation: CASSQALGGYNEQFF.

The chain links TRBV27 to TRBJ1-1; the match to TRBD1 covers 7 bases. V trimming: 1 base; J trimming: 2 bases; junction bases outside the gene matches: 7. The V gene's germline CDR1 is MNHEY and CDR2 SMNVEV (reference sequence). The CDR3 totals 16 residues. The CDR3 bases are TGTGCCAGCAGTTTATTGAGGGACAGCCGCAACACTGAAGCTTTCTTT. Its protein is CASSLLRDSRNTEAFF.

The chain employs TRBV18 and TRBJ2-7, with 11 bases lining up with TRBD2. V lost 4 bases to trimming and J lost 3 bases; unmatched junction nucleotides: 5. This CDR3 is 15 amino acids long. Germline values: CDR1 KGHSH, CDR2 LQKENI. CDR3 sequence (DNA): TGTGCCAGCTCACTTCCCGGGACTAGCGGCTACGAGCAGTACTTC. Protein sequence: CASSLPGTSGYEQYF.

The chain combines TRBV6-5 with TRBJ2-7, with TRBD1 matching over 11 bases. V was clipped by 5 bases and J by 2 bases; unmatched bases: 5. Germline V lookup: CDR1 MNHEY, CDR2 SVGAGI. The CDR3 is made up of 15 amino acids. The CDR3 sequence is CASSNQDRGPYEQYF. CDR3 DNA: TGTGCCAGCAGTAACCAGGACAGGGGGCCCTACGAGCAGTACTTC.

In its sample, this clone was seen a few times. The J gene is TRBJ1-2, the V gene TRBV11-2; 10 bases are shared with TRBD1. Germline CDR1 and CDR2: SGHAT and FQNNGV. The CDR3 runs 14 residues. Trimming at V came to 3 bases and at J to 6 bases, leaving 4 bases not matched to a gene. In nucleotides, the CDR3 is TGTGCCAGCAGCTTTACAGGACAGGGGGATGGCTACACCTTC. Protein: CASSFTGQGDGYTF.

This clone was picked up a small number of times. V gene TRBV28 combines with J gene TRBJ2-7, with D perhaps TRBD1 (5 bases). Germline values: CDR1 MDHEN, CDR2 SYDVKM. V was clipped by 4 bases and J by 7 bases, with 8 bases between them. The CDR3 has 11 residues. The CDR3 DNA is TGTGCCAGCAGTTCAGGGTGGGAGCAGTACTTC. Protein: CASSSGWEQYF.

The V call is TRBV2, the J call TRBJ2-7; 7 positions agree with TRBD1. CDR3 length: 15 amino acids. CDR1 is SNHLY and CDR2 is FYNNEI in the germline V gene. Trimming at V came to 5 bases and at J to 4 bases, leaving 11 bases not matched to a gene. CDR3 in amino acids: CASSSTGQKNYEQYF. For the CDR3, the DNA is TGTGCCAGCAGTTCCACGGGACAGAAAAATTACGAGCAGTACTTC.

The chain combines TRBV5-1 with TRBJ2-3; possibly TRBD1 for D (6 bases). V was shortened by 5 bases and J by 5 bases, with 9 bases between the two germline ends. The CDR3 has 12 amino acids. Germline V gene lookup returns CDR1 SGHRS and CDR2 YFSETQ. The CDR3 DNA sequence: TGCGCCAGCAGACAGGGCAAAGATACGCAGTATTTT. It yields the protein CASRQGKDTQYF.

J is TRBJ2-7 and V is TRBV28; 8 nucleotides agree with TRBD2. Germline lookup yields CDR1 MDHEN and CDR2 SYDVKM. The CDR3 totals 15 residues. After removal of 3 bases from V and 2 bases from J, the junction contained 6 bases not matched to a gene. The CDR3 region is CASSLRSGRAYEQYF. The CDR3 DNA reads TGTGCCAGCAGTTTGCGGTCCGGGAGGGCCTACGAGCAGTACTTC.

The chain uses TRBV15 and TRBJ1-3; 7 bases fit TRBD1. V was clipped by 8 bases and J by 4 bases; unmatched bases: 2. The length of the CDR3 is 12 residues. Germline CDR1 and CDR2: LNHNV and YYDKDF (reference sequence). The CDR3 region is CATSGGGNTIYF. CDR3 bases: TGTGCCACCTCAGGGGGGGGAAACACCATATATTTT.

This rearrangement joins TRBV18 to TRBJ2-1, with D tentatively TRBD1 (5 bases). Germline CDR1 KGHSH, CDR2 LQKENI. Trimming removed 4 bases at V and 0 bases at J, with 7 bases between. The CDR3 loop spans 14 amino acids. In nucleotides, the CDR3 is TGTGCCAGCTCACGGGGCAGCTCCTACAATGAGCAGTTCTTC. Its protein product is CASSRGSSYNEQFF. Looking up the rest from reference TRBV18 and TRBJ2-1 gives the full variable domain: NAGVMQNPRHLVRRRGQEARLRCSPMKGHSHVYWYRQLPEEGLKFMVYLQKENIIDESGMPKERFSAEFPKEGPSILRIQQVVRGDSAAYFCASSRGSSYNEQFFGPGTRLTVL.

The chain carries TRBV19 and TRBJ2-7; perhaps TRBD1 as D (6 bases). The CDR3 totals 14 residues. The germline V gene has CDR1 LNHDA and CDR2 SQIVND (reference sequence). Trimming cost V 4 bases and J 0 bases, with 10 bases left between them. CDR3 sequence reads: CASSRQVGSYEQYF. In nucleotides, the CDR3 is TGTGCCAGTAGTAGACAGGTCGGCTCCTACGAGCAGTACTTC.

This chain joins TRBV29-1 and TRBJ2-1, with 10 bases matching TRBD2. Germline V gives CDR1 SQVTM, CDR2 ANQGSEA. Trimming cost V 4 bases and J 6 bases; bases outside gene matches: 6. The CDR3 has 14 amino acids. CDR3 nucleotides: TGCAGCGTTGTGAGGACTAGCGGACCCAATGAGCAGTTCTTC. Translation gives CSVVRTSGPNEQFF.

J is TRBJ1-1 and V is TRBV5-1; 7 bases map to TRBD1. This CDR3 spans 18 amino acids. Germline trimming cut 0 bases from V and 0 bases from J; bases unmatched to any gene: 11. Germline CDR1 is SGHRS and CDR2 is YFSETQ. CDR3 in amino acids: CASSLELGGAGMNTEAFF. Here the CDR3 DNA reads TGCGCCAGCAGCTTGGAGTTAGGGGGCGCTGGGATGAACACTGAAGCTTTCTTT.

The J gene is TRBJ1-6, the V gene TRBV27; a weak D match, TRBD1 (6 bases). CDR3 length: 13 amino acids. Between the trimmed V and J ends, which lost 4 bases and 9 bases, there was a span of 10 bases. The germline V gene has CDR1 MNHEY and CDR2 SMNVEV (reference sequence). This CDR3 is CASSSQGRSPLHF. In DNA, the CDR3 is TGTGCCAGCAGTTCACAGGGCCGTTCACCCCTCCACTTT.

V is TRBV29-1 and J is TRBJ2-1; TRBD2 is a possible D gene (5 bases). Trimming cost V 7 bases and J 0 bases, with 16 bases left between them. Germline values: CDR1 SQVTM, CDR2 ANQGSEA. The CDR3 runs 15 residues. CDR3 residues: CSGGEGPSSYNEQFF. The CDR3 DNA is TGCAGCGGGGGAGAGGGTCCAAGCTCCTACAATGAGCAGTTCTTC.

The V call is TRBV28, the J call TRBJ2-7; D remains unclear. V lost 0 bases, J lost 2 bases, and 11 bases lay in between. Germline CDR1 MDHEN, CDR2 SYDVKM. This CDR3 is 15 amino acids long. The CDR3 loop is CASSLWSGGTYEQYF. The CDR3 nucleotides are TGTGCCAGCAGTTTATGGAGTGGCGGAACCTACGAGCAGTACTTC.

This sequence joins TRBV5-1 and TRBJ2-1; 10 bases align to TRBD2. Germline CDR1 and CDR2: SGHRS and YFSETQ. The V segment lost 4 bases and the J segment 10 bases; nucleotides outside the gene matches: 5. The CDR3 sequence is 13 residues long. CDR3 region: CASSPIAGGEQFF. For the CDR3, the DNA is TGCGCCAGCAGCCCGATAGCGGGGGGCGAGCAGTTCTTC.

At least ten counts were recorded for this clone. This chain's CDR3 is CASKGLRSTEAFF. The DNA of the CDR3 is TGTGCCAGCAAGGGGCTAAGGTCGACTGAAGCTTTCTTT. The rearrangement links TRBV7-3 to TRBJ1-1, with a weak D call TRBD1 (5 bases). The germline gives CDR1 SGHTA, CDR2 FQGTGA. This CDR3 spans 13 amino acids. The V end lost 7 bases, the J end lost 5 bases, and 14 bases lay between the germline ends.